Presented here are 8 T cell receptor beta chains from one specimen sequenced in a study of Ad26.COV2.S vaccination and SARS-CoV-2 variants. TCRdb's table, derived via immunoSEQ multiplex PCR, lists solely in-frame clones and lacks some. The repertoire has roughly 450,000 clones, 80% to 95% of them found once; the top ten carry roughly an eighth. Treatment indicated: roughly 19 received Ad26.COV2.S at low or high dose, single or two shots; about five received placebo; per-sample allocation not given. At day 63 after the first vaccine or placebo injection, samples were drawn. Sequenced material: peripheral blood, taken in a trial of Ad26.COV2.S vaccine versus placebo. Source of these receptors: a person aged 18-60 years who received the Ad26.COV2.S COVID-19 vaccine or a placebo.

This chain joins TRBV11-2 and TRBJ2-1, with D tentatively TRBD2 (5 bases). From germline, CDR1 is SGHAT and CDR2 FQNNGV. V shed 1 base and J shed 5 bases, with 12 bases lying between them. This CDR3 comprises 15 residues. CDR3: CASSLGPGLNNEQFF. CDR3 bases: TGTGCCAGCAGCTTAGGCCCGGGGTTGAACAATGAGCAGTTCTTC.

The CDR3 sequence: CASSLEAGTYYEQYF. The CDR3 nucleotides are TGTGCCAGCAGCTTAGAGGCCGGGACATACTACGAGCAGTACTTC. The chain employs TRBV7-2 and TRBJ2-7, with a tentative D call TRBD1 (6 bases). V lost 1 base and J lost 3, with 13 bases in between. The germline CDR1 and CDR2 sequences are SGHTA and FQGNSA. This CDR3 spans 15 amino acids.

DNA for the CDR3: TGCAGTGCTAGTGGGGGGGCCGGAAACACCATATATTTT. Translation: CSASGGAGNTIYF. The chain employs TRBV20-1 and TRBJ1-3; a possible D gene is TRBD1 (6 bases). The V end was cut by 3 bases, the J end by 4 bases, with 10 bases between. This CDR3 is built from 13 residues. Germline V gene lookup returns CDR1 DFQATT and CDR2 SNEGSKA (reference sequence).

The V gene is TRBV5-1, the J gene TRBJ2-3, with D unresolved. Trimming pared 3 bases from V and 2 bases from J, leaving 1 base between. The CDR3 consists of 11 residues. Germline CDR1 and CDR2: SGHRS and YFSETQ. CDR3 in amino acids: CASSSTDTQYF. The CDR3 coding sequence is TGCGCCAGCAGCTCCACAGATACGCAGTATTTT.

The V and J genes are TRBV15 and TRBJ2-1, with D perhaps assigned TRBD1 or TRBD2 (5 bases each). Trimming took 4 bases from V and 2 from J, leaving 27 bases between them. This CDR3 region has 20 residues. CDR1 is LNHNV and CDR2 is YYDKDF in the germline V gene (reference sequence). CDR3 nucleotides: TGTGCCACCAGCATAAATCTCCGGGACCCCTGGAGTCCTACCTACAATGAGCAGTTCTTC. This translates into CATSINLRDPWSPTYNEQFF.

The V gene is TRBV29-1, the J gene TRBJ2-3, with TRBD2 matching over 10 bases. From germline, CDR1 is SQVTM and CDR2 ANQGSEA. The V segment lost 2 bases and the J segment 1 base; nucleotides outside the gene matches: 9. The CDR3 runs to 17 residues. CDR3 DNA sequence: TGCAGCGTTGAAACGGACGCCGGGACTAGCGGCACAGATACGCAGTATTTT. Its translation: CSVETDAGTSGTDTQYF.

For this clone: This may arise from a read error, as a much more abundant clone is one base away. This chain joins TRBV7-9 and TRBJ2-1; no reliable D call. CDR3 length: 11 amino acids. Trimming pared 6 bases from V and 2 bases from J, leaving 2 bases between. Germline CDR1 is SEHNR and CDR2 is FQNEAQ (reference sequence). The CDR3 here is CASRTYNEQFF. The CDR3 DNA is TGTGCCAGCAGAACCTACAATGAGCAGTTCTTC. Combining the CDR3 with reference TRBV7-9 and TRBJ2-1 gives the whole variable domain DTGVSQNPRHKITKRGQNVTFRCDPISEHNRLYWYRQTLGQGPEFLTYFQNEAQLEKSRLLSDRFSAERPKGSFSTLEIQRTEQGDSAMYLCASRTYNEQFFGPGTRLTVL.

The CDR3 is CASSLLASPPTDTQYF. DNA for the CDR3: TGTGCCAGCAGTTTATTGGCTAGCCCCCCCACAGATACGCAGTATTTT. The chain joins TRBV27 to TRBJ2-3; a weak D match, TRBD2 (5 bases). Germline V gene data show CDR1 as MNHEY and CDR2 as SMNVEV (reference sequence). Trimming stripped 1 base from V and 2 bases from J, with 13 bases between. CDR3 size: 16 residues.